The present T cell receptor beta chain was sequenced within a study of shared clonotypes between healthy human individuals. Background on the study: Researchers assigned three CD4 naive, three CD4 memory, two CD8 naive and one CD8 memory plate to each donor.

Germline values: CDR1 SGDLS, CDR2 YYNGEE. This CDR3 is built from 21 residues. Trimming shortened V by 5 bases and J by 5 bases, and 35 bases separated the two germline ends. Broader study findings: The study sampled only blood, and tissue repertoires likely differ. The study generally estimated greater richness for naive than memory subsets. Naive CD4 clonotype sharing across a handful of donors was around 5.5%.

Assay used: immunoSEQ multiplex PCR; TCRdb lists only in-frame clones, some missing. The profile shows 550,000 to 800,000 clones, about 92% of them singletons. This clone was seen a single time. Its antigen is as yet unknown. The source is a young man in good health. Some clones in this sample may be carry-over from other donors' samples. The chain links TRBV9 to TRBJ2-1; D may correspond to TRBD1 or TRBD2 (9 bases each). The sample was memory CD8+ T cells from PBMCs. Described subset: CD45RO+ cells pooled with CCR7-negative TemRA cells. DNA of the CDR3: TGTGCCAGCAGGGGCACGACTACAGGGGGCGGAAGCGGGAGGCCGAACAATGAGCAGTTCTTC. Translated, it gives CASRGTTTGGGSGRPNNEQFF.